These 3 T cell receptor beta chains share one sample of origin, sequenced in a study of PD-1 blockade in classical Hodgkin lymphoma. The repertoire was sequenced with immunoSEQ multiplex PCR; TCRdb's copy has only in-frame clones and lacks some. The table records about 40,000 clones, 55% to 75% of them present only once. Each patient relapsed following autologous stem cell transplantation, and prior brentuximab vedotin exposure differed. The sample consisted of peripheral blood mononuclear cells (PBMCs), taken at baseline. The receptor set was obtained from a human donor with classical Hodgkin lymphoma.

The V and J genes are TRBV7-8 and TRBJ1-4; D gene ambiguous. The V gene's germline CDR1 is SGHVS and CDR2 FQNEAQ. The V gene lost 4 bases and the J gene lost 5 bases, with 11 bases spanning the gap. The CDR3 contains 14 residues. The chain's CDR3 is CASSWTRLNEKLFF. CDR3 DNA: TGTGCCAGCAGCTGGACCCGACTGAATGAAAAACTGTTTTTT.

The rearrangement uses TRBV29-1 and TRBJ1-6; a weak D match, TRBD1 (6 bases). This CDR3 has 14 residues. The V gene's germline CDR1 is SQVTM and CDR2 ANQGSEA. V shed 6 bases and J shed 6 bases, with 15 bases lying between them. CDR3 amino acids: CSVKRQDPNSPLHF. CDR3 in DNA: TGCAGCGTAAAAAGACAGGATCCTAATTCACCCCTCCACTTT.

The chain combines TRBV6-5 with TRBJ2-7; 8 bases line up with TRBD1. Germline V gene lookup returns CDR1 MNHEY and CDR2 SVGAGI. The CDR3 runs to 12 residues. Losses at the gene ends were 7 bases for V and 3 bases for J; bases not matched to a gene: 2. DNA of the CDR3: TGTGCCAGCATCGGGACAGGCTACGAGCAGTACTTC. Protein product: CASIGTGYEQYF.